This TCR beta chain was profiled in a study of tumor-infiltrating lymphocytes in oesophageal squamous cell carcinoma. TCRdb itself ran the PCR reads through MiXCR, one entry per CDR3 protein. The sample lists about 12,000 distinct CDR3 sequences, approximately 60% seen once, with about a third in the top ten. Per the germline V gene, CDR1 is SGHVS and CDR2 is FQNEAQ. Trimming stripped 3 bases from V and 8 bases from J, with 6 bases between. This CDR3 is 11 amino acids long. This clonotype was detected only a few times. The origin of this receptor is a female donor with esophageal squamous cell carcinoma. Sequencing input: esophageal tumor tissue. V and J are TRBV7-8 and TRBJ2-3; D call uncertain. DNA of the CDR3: TGTGCCAGCAGCTTCTCAGTTACGCAGTATTTT. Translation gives CASSFSVTQYF.